This entry describes one T cell receptor beta chain. Sequencing used immunoSEQ multiplex PCR; TCRdb keeps in-frame clones, though not all of them. The data show approximately 110,000 clones, with roughly 92% seen just once and roughly 2.1% held by the top ten. The data stem from a study of blood T cell repertoires in COVID-19. Study-wide context: T cells, B-cell-depleted T cells, or PBMCs supplied cDNA or gDNA.

Looked up from germline, CDR1 is LGHNA and CDR2 is YSLEER. The CDR3 is 15 amino acids. The trim removed 6 bases at V and 1 base at J, leaving 6 bases unmatched. This receptor was obtained from a man aged 45-60 years with COVID-19, enrolled during active disease. The sequencing input was peripheral blood. The chain links TRBV4-3 to TRBJ2-1, with 7 bases identical to TRBD2. The CDR3: CASSRSGGSYNEQFF. The CDR3 DNA follows: TGCGCCAGCAGTCGATCGGGAGGATCCTACAATGAGCAGTTCTTC.